This TCR beta chain was captured in a study of post-analysis software for immune sequencing data. Across the study: Some patients lacked subtype; others had relapsing-remitting, secondary progressive or progressive-relapsing disease. Whole-study results and caveats: Controls showed significantly higher normalized Chao1 diversity than did multiple sclerosis patients. The study found TRBV5-6, TRBV5-1 and TRBV20-1 among 4 or 5 TRBV segments more frequent in patients than controls. When the samples were clustered directly with F measure, those that had been prepared in the same batch showed strong co-clustering.

Unique-molecular-identifier-tagged TCR beta cDNA libraries were used. TCRdb independently ran MiXCR on the PCR reads; one entry per CDR3 protein. The sample shows 350,000 to 500,000 distinct CDR3 sequences, roughly 38% of them seen only once. Turning to this clonotype: Its specificity is unknown.

From germline, CDR1 is DFQATT and CDR2 SNEGSKA (reference sequence). This CDR3 is built from 17 residues. V was clipped by 2 bases and J by 6 bases; unmatched bases: 8. The source material was blood. This sequence joins TRBV20-1 and TRBJ2-1; TRBD2 matches at 15 bases. The TCR comes from a girl aged 2-10 years with multiple sclerosis. The CDR3 spells CSARSLGLAGGLNEQFF. The CDR3 bases are TGCAGTGCTAGAAGTTTGGGACTAGCGGGAGGTCTCAATGAGCAGTTCTTC.